This TCR beta chain was recovered during a study of T cell clonotyping in hematopoietic cell transplantation. Findings and limits, study-wide: Pathologically expanded recipient clonotypes increased progressively from day 30 to day 180 as diversity fell. Broader posttransplant TCR repertoire diversity was predicted by graft donor and pretransplant recipient Inverse Simpson Index values. No sorting was done, leaving CD4 and CD8 contributions mixed. At the given depth, recipient repertoires were over 95% de novo clonotypes.

Data came from immunoSEQ multiplex PCR; TCRdb stores just in-frame clones and leaves some out. Counted here are about 16,000 clones, around 85% occurring once; the ten biggest clones make up approximately 4.5%. From germline, CDR1 is SNHLY and CDR2 FYNNEI. V dropped 5 bases and J dropped 5 bases, with 4 bases sitting between them. The CDR3 is 10 amino acids. This clone was observed a few times. Antigen: not known. Sequencing was performed on peripheral blood mononuclear cells. The chain is built from TRBV2 and TRBJ2-7; D call uncertain. The sequence was collected from a woman in her thirties or forties in good health. Some clones in this sample may be carry-over from other donors' samples. CDR3 protein: CASSLNEQYF. CDR3 bases: TGTGCCAGCAGTCTTAACGAGCAGTACTTC.